A single sample gave rise to the 6 T cell receptor beta chains below, sequenced in a study of neurological immune-mediated disorders. In TCRdb, the 5' RACE reads were re-called with MiXCR into one record per CDR3 protein. The top ten clones hold 2% to 2.5% of a sample with approximately 30,000 distinct CDR3 sequences, 5.5% to 7% of them seen once. Sequencing used CD4+ T cells from blood. The source of these receptors is a woman aged 50 to 60 in good health.

This clonotype was recorded at least ten times. The V call is TRBV19, the J call TRBJ1-2; a weak D match, TRBD1 (6 bases). The V gene's germline CDR1 is LNHDA and CDR2 SQIVND (reference sequence). Trimming cost V 5 bases and J 8 bases, with 18 bases left between them. The CDR3 has 14 residues. CDR3 bases: TGTGCCAGTAGTCCAATACAGGGTAGTAACGGCTACACCTTC. It is translated as CASSPIQGSNGYTF.

In this sample, this clonotype turned up many times. This chain connects TRBV5-1 to TRBJ2-3; TRBD2 aligns across 11 bases. The germline V gene encodes CDR1 SGHRS and CDR2 YFSETQ. CDR3 length: 16 amino acids. V shed 5 bases and J 2 bases; nucleotides not matched to a gene: 7. Here the CDR3 reads CASRLTSGGYTDTQYF. The CDR3 DNA is TGCGCCAGCAGACTTACTAGCGGGGGTTACACAGATACGCAGTATTTT.

This clonotype showed up many times. V is TRBV3-1 and J is TRBJ1-3; D is possibly TRBD1 (5 bases). The CDR3 runs to 14 residues. V was pared by 4 bases and J by 4 bases, with 11 bases between. Germline assignment: CDR1 LGHDT and CDR2 YNNKEL (reference sequence). The CDR3 nucleotides read TGTGCCAGCAGCCCGACAGCCTCAGGAAACACCATATATTTT. Its translation is CASSPTASGNTIYF. Combining the CDR3 with reference TRBV3-1 and TRBJ1-3 gives the whole variable domain DTAVSQTPKYLVTQMGNDKSIKCEQNLGHDTMYWYKQDSKKFLKIMFSYNNKELIINETVPNRFSPKSPDKAHLNLHINSLELGDSAVYFCASSPTASGNTIYFGEGSWLTVV.

This clonotype occurred many times. This rearrangement joins TRBV20-1 to TRBJ2-2, with 14 bases matching TRBD2. This CDR3 region has 17 residues. V shed 5 bases and J 4 bases; nucleotides not matched to a gene: 9. From germline, CDR1 is DFQATT and CDR2 SNEGSKA (reference sequence). Written as DNA, the CDR3 is TGCAGTGCTGGCCGACTAGCGGGGGGGCCGGCCACCGGGGAGCTGTTTTTT. This sequence encodes CSAGRLAGGPATGELFF.

This clonotype was recorded at least ten times. J is TRBJ2-1 and V is TRBV24-1, with 7 bases that match TRBD1. Germline V lookup: CDR1 KGHDR, CDR2 SFDVKD. There are 15 residues in the CDR3. Trimming cost V 3 bases and J 4 bases; bases outside gene matches: 5. This CDR3 is CATSDPQGQYNEQFF. CDR3 DNA sequence: TGTGCCACCAGTGATCCACAGGGGCAGTACAATGAGCAGTTCTTC.

The sample holds many counts of this clonotype. This chain links TRBV5-1 with TRBJ2-5, with D possibly being TRBD1 or TRBD2 (5 bases each). V was shortened by 4 bases and J by 7 bases, with 17 bases between the two germline ends. Per the germline V gene, CDR1 is SGHRS and CDR2 is YFSETQ. This CDR3 comprises 14 residues. The CDR3 nucleotides are TGCGCCAGCAGCCTCTCCGGGGCCCAACGGACCCAGTACTTC. Its protein is CASSLSGAQRTQYF.